These 17 T cell receptor beta chains were sequenced from one sample in a study of blood T cell repertoires in COVID-19. Sequencing was performed with immunoSEQ multiplex PCR; in TCRdb, only in-frame clones are kept and a portion is missing. This table has under 250,000 clones, approximately 80% appearing once. Specimen: PBMCs or T cells enriched from blood (not recorded which). The receptors here all came from a man younger than 40 with acute COVID-19.

The chain combines TRBV19 with TRBJ1-3; 7 nucleotides line up with TRBD1. Losses at the gene ends were 7 bases for V and 3 bases for J; bases not matched to a gene: 6. CDR3 length: 14 residues. Germline CDR1 and CDR2: LNHDA and SQIVND (reference sequence). CDR3 in amino acids: CASTEGASGNTIYF. DNA of the CDR3: TGTGCCAGTACGGAGGGGGCAAGTGGAAACACCATATATTTT.

The V gene is TRBV3-1 (or the pseudogene TRBV3-2), the J gene TRBJ2-5; a possible D gene is TRBD1 (5 bases). The CDR3 runs to 15 residues. The germline CDR1 and CDR2 sequences are LGHDT and YNNKEL (reference sequence). V gave up 4 bases and J gave up 2 bases, with 14 bases separating them. The CDR3 spells CASSPGLGRQETQYF. CDR3 bases: TGTGCCAGCAGCCCAGGGCTAGGGCGACAAGAGACCCAGTACTTC.

The chain has TRBV6-5 and TRBJ2-1, with D maybe TRBD2 (5 bases). Germline lookup yields CDR1 MNHEY and CDR2 SVGAGI. Trimming left V 5 bases short and J 14 bases short, with 19 bases between. This CDR3 is 13 amino acids long. This CDR3 is CASSIEGLDWEFF. CDR3 bases: TGTGCCAGCAGTATAGAAGGACTGGACTGGGAGTTCTTC.

The chain is built from TRBV11-1 and TRBJ1-1; weak D call: TRBD1 (6 bases). This CDR3 has 14 amino acids. V was clipped by 4 bases and J by 8 bases, with 17 bases between them. CDR1 and CDR2 (germline): SGHAT, FQDESV (reference sequence). Here the CDR3 DNA reads TGTGCCAGCAGCTCACTGCGAGGGACAATCGAAGCTTTCTTT. Translating it yields CASSSLRGTIEAFF.

This chain uses TRBV2 with TRBJ2-3, with 13 bases lining up with TRBD2. Germline loops: CDR1 SNHLY, CDR2 FYNNEI. This CDR3 region has 15 residues. The trim removed 5 bases at V and 6 bases at J, leaving 5 bases unmatched. CDR3 in amino acids: CASSPGLAGRDTQYF. CDR3 DNA sequence: TGTGCCAGCAGTCCGGGACTAGCGGGACGGGATACGCAGTATTTT.

J is TRBJ1-3 and V is TRBV5-6; maybe TRBD1 (5 bases). Germline V gives CDR1 SGHDT, CDR2 YYEEEE. V dropped 2 bases and J dropped 0 bases, with 12 bases sitting between them. CDR3 length equals 16 residues. This CDR3 reads CASSLRGQSSGNTIYF. The CDR3 nucleotides read TGTGCCAGCAGCTTAAGGGGCCAAAGCTCTGGAAACACCATATATTTT.

The chain carries TRBV27 and TRBJ2-5, with 8 bases aligning to TRBD2. The CDR3 runs 18 residues. Germline-derived CDR1 and CDR2 are MNHEY and SMNVEV (reference sequence). V trimming: 2 bases; J trimming: 2 bases; junction bases outside the gene matches: 13. CDR3 nucleotides: TGTGCCAGCAGTTTAAGTTCGCGGGGGGCCAATGTACAAGAGACCCAGTACTTC. Protein sequence: CASSLSSRGANVQETQYF.

The rearrangement links TRBV7-9 to TRBJ2-5; TRBD1 is a possible D gene (5 bases). This CDR3 comprises 14 residues. CDR1 and CDR2 from the germline V gene are SEHNR and FQNEAQ (reference sequence). Trimming cost V 3 bases and J 2 bases, with 10 bases left between them. CDR3 coding DNA: TGTGCCAGCAGCTTGACAGAAGTACAAGAGACCCAGTACTTC. Its translation is CASSLTEVQETQYF.

J is TRBJ1-5 and V is TRBV15; D unresolved. V lost 5 bases and J lost 7, with 15 bases in between. This CDR3 is built from 14 residues. Germline CDR1 is LNHNV and CDR2 is YYDKDF (reference sequence). This CDR3 reads CATSPGGLSQPQHF. The CDR3 nucleotides are TGTGCCACCAGCCCAGGCGGGTTATCCCAGCCCCAGCATTTT.

The chain combines TRBV3-1 (or the pseudogene TRBV3-2) with TRBJ2-5; 7 bases line up with TRBD2. The CDR3 contains 14 residues. CDR1 and CDR2 from the germline V gene are LGHDT and YNNKEL (reference sequence). The V segment lost 4 bases and the J segment 3 bases; nucleotides outside the gene matches: 5. This CDR3 reads CASSREGIKETQYF. CDR3 nucleotides: TGTGCCAGCAGCCGGGAGGGGATTAAAGAGACCCAGTACTTC.

This chain links TRBV19 with TRBJ2-4; 14 bases map to TRBD2. The CDR3 extends over 21 amino acids. The ends lost 5 bases at V and 0 bases at J; junction bases unmatched: 15. The germline CDR1 and CDR2 sequences are LNHDA and SQIVND (reference sequence). As DNA, the CDR3 is TGTGCCAGTAGTTTCCGTCTGGGACTAGCGGGGGTTCAACTAGCCAAAAACATTCAGTACTTC. It is translated as CASSFRLGLAGVQLAKNIQYF.

The chain has TRBV5-1 and TRBJ2-7; 9 bases match TRBD1. Germline CDR1 is SGHRS and CDR2 is YFSETQ. V dropped 0 bases and J dropped 6; count of bases not matched to a gene: 7. The CDR3 covers 15 residues. The chain's CDR3 is CASSLGDRVNIEQYF. Written as DNA, the CDR3 is TGCGCCAGCAGCTTGGGGGACAGGGTAAACATCGAGCAGTACTTC.

The J gene is TRBJ1-4, the V gene TRBV2; possible D gene TRBD1, 5 bases. This CDR3 has 15 residues. V was shortened by 5 bases and J by 0 bases, with 10 bases between the two germline ends. The germline CDR1 and CDR2 sequences are SNHLY and FYNNEI. As DNA, the CDR3 is TGTGCCAGCAGTCCTCCGACAGCAACTAATGAAAAACTGTTTTTT. Residues: CASSPPTATNEKLFF. Using reference TRBV2 and TRBJ1-4 for the parts outside the CDR3, the full variable domain is EPEVTQTPSHQVTQMGQEVILRCVPISNHLYFYWYRQILGQKVEFLVSFYNNEISEKSEIFDDQFSVERPDGSNFTLKIRSTKLEDSAMYFCASSPPTATNEKLFFGSGTQLSVL.

The rearrangement joins TRBV2 to TRBJ2-1; 7 nucleotides line up with TRBD1. Germline CDR1 is SNHLY and CDR2 is FYNNEI. V lost 4 bases, J lost 2 bases, and 14 bases stayed unmatched. CDR3 length: 18 residues. This CDR3 reads CASSVRRADRVPYNEQFF. The CDR3 coding sequence is TGTGCCAGCAGTGTTAGGCGTGCCGACAGGGTGCCCTACAATGAGCAGTTCTTC.

This clone has more than one count but fewer than ten. The chain recombines TRBV10-3 with TRBJ2-7, with a weak D call TRBD1 (6 bases). The CDR3 runs 16 residues. The V end lost 5 bases, the J end lost 0 bases, and 17 bases lay between the germline ends. Germline values: CDR1 ENHRY, CDR2 SYGVKD. DNA for the CDR3: TGTGCCATCAGTATATCGAGACAGGCTAGCTCCTACGAGCAGTACTTC. This encodes CAISISRQASSYEQYF.

The gene calls are TRBV15 and TRBJ2-2; TRBD2 aligns across 7 bases. CDR1 LNHNV and CDR2 YYDKDF come from the germline V gene (reference sequence). The CDR3 extends over 15 amino acids. The trim removed 7 bases at V and 1 base at J, leaving 6 bases unmatched. The CDR3 region has the DNA TGTGCCACCACCGTCGGGGGGTGGAACACCGGGGAGCTGTTTTTT. Encoded protein: CATTVGGWNTGELFF.

The V call is TRBV7-3, the J call TRBJ1-4; D perhaps matches TRBD1 (6 bases). The V gene's germline CDR1 is SGHTA and CDR2 FQGTGA. This CDR3 region has 16 residues. V was trimmed by 5 bases and J by 5 bases, leaving 18 bases between them. The DNA for the CDR3 is TGTGCCAGCAGCCCGCTCCCGACAGGAGTAAATGAAAAACTGTTTTTT. Protein sequence: CASSPLPTGVNEKLFF.